Presented here are 29 T cell receptor beta chains from one specimen sequenced in a study of T-cell reconstitution after alpha-beta-depleted transplantation in children. A TCRbeta library incorporating unique molecular identifiers was prepared. A single record per CDR3 protein comes from TCRdb applying MiXCR to the PCR reads. The sample has around 600,000 distinct CDR3 sequences; roughly 23% are singletons. Sequencing was performed on PBMCs, mostly from graft donor cells, taken 360 days after TCRalphabeta/CD19-depleted stem cell transplant. These receptors were collected from a boy less than two years old who had a stem cell transplant for acute myeloid leukemia, so the T cells may come from the graft donor.

The table lists this clonotype with a few counts. J is TRBJ1-2 and V is TRBV11-2; D is undetermined. Germline loops: CDR1 SGHAT, CDR2 FQNNGV. V was shortened by 3 bases and J by 3 bases, with 11 bases between the two germline ends. The length of the CDR3 is 14 residues. CDR3 coding DNA: TGTGCCAGCAGCTTGACGGAGAGATACTATGGCTACACCTTC. Translating it yields CASSLTERYYGYTF.

As regards this clonotype: This may stem from a read error, because a much larger clone lies one nucleotide away. Since the CDR3 does not end with the conserved phenylalanine or tryptophan, this likely comes from a read error. V gene TRBV6-2 or TRBV6-3 combines with J gene TRBJ2-1, with D perhaps given as TRBD1 or TRBD2 (5 bases each). Trimming took off 6 bases at V and 1 base at J, with 16 bases between the two ends. CDR3 length equals 16 residues. CDR1 and CDR2 (germline): MNHEY, SVGEGT. The CDR3: CASRPAYWGSYNEQFL. The CDR3 DNA is TGTGCCAGCAGACCCGCTTATTGGGGGTCCTACAATGAGCAGTTCCTC.

The rearrangement links TRBV21-1 to TRBJ2-1. TRBV21-1 is given as a pseudogene. The CDR3 length is 12 residues. The CDR3 DNA follows: TGTGCCGCCAAAGCCGGATACAATGAGCAGTTCTTC. Encoded protein: CAAKAGYNEQFF.

The DNA for the CDR3 is TGTGCCAGCAGTTACTCGGGCCTCGGGACTGAAGCTTTCTTT. This encodes CASSYSGLGTEAFF. The chain employs TRBV6-5 and TRBJ1-1; D is unclear. This CDR3 has 14 residues. Germline lookup yields CDR1 MNHEY and CDR2 SVGAGI. Trimming stripped 0 bases from V and 5 bases from J, with 10 bases between.

This clonotype has only a few counts. The V and J genes are TRBV7-2 and TRBJ2-3, with D hard to call. V dropped 4 bases and J dropped 0 bases, with 5 bases sitting between them. The CDR3 consists of 13 residues. Germline CDR1 and CDR2: SGHTA and FQGNSA. DNA of the CDR3: TGTGCCAGCAGCTCACAAAGCACAGATACGCAGTATTTT. The encoded protein is CASSSQSTDTQYF. Full variable domain (missing parts from reference TRBV7-2 and TRBJ2-3): GAGVSQSPSNKVTEKGKDVELRCDPISGHTALYWYRQSLGQGLEFLIYFQGNSAPDKSGLPSDRFSAERTGGSVSTLTIQRTQQEDSAVYLCASSSQSTDTQYFGPGTRLTVL.

The CDR3 sequence: CSVKQTSYGYTF. As DNA, the CDR3 is TGCAGCGTAAAACAAACATCCTATGGCTACACCTTC. This chain joins TRBV29-1 and TRBJ1-2; no firm D call. CDR3 size: 12 residues. The V gene lost 6 bases and the J gene lost 4 bases, with 12 bases spanning the gap. CDR1 and CDR2 from the germline V gene are SQVTM and ANQGSEA.

In this sample, this clonotype turned up many times. The V call is TRBV20-1, the J call TRBJ2-7, with D perhaps matching TRBD1 or TRBD2 (9 bases each). The length of the CDR3 is 16 residues. The germline V and J ends were trimmed by 0 bases and 5 bases, with 20 bases remaining between them. Germline V gene sequence: CDR1 DFQATT, CDR2 SNEGSKA (reference sequence). The CDR3 bases are TGCAGTGCTAGAGATCTAGCGGGACAGGGTACGAACGAGCAGTACGTC. Amino acid sequence: CSARDLAGQGTNEQYV.

The sample holds a few counts of this clonotype. This sequence joins TRBV20-1 and TRBJ2-1; D perhaps matches TRBD2 (5 bases). This CDR3 has 12 residues. Trimming shortened V by 3 bases and J by 8 bases, and 11 bases separated the two germline ends. Germline lookup yields CDR1 DFQATT and CDR2 SNEGSKA (reference sequence). This chain's CDR3 is CSASRERYEQFF. The CDR3 DNA reads as TGCAGTGCTAGTCGGGAACGCTATGAGCAGTTCTTC.

The table lists this clonotype with a few counts. V and J are TRBV24-1 and TRBJ2-3, with D tentatively TRBD2 (6 bases). Trimming shortened V by 4 bases and J by 2 bases, and 15 bases separated the two germline ends. The CDR3 covers 16 residues. CDR1 and CDR2 from the germline V gene are KGHDR and SFDVKD. In DNA, the CDR3 is TGTGCCACCAGTGACCCACCGGGGGAACTCACAGATACGCAGTATTTT. As protein: CATSDPPGELTDTQYF.

This clonotype has just a few counts. This rearrangement joins TRBV20-1 to TRBJ2-1; 7 bases align to TRBD2. V lost 2 bases and J lost 0; bases outside the gene matches: 4. CDR3 length: 15 residues. Germline V gene sequence: CDR1 DFQATT, CDR2 SNEGSKA (reference sequence). This CDR3 is CSARPAGSSYNEQFF. In DNA, the CDR3 is TGCAGTGCTAGACCAGCGGGGAGCTCCTACAATGAGCAGTTCTTC.

This clonotype was counted only a few times. The chain is built from TRBV21-1 and TRBJ2-7; the table's D gene call, TRBD1, was not cross checked with the DNA. TRBV21-1 is flagged as a pseudogene. There are 14 residues in the CDR3. For the CDR3, the DNA is TGTGCCAGCAGCAAAGGGACGGGGGGGAACGAGCAGTACTTC. Its protein is CASSKGTGGNEQYF.

V usage is TRBV4-3 and J usage is TRBJ2-1; 9 bases are shared with TRBD2. The germline CDR1 and CDR2 sequences are LGHNA and YSLEER. With 4 bases clipped from V and 4 bases from J, the junction kept 8 bases outside the gene matches. CDR3 length: 16 residues. CDR3 DNA: TGCGCCAGCAGCCCAAATAGCGGGGGCGAGTACAATGAGCAGTTCTTC. Translation: CASSPNSGGEYNEQFF.

The V call is TRBV7-9, the J call TRBJ1-2; D is perhaps TRBD1 (5 bases). The V end lost 3 bases, the J end lost 6 bases, and 14 bases lay between the germline ends. This CDR3 is 14 amino acids long. The germline CDR1 and CDR2 sequences are SEHNR and FQNEAQ (reference sequence). The DNA for the CDR3 is TGTGCCAGCAGCTTCCCTGGGACGGACGATGGCTACACCTTC. Translating it yields CASSFPGTDDGYTF.

V gene TRBV7-2 combines with J gene TRBJ2-3; D ambiguous. V was shortened by 3 bases and J by 4 bases, with 8 bases between the two germline ends. Germline CDR1 is SGHTA and CDR2 is FQGNSA. The CDR3 loop spans 13 amino acids. The CDR3 is CASSLYIPDTQYF. The CDR3 region has the DNA TGTGCCAGCAGCTTGTATATTCCAGATACGCAGTATTTT. Drawing the rest from reference TRBV7-2 and TRBJ2-3, the complete variable domain is GAGVSQSPSNKVTEKGKDVELRCDPISGHTALYWYRQSLGQGLEFLIYFQGNSAPDKSGLPSDRFSAERTGGSVSTLTIQRTQQEDSAVYLCASSLYIPDTQYFGPGTRLTVL.

This clonotype has only a few counts. J is TRBJ2-5 and V is TRBV12-3 or TRBV12-4; the match to TRBD1 covers 8 bases. The CDR3 contains 16 residues. The V gene end was trimmed by 3 bases and the J gene end by 5 bases; junction bases not matched to a gene: 11. CDR3 coding DNA: TGTGCCAGCAGTTTTTGGGGACAGGCCCCGAAGGAGACCCAGTACTTC. Encoded protein: CASSFWGQAPKETQYF.

J is TRBJ1-1 and V is TRBV20-1; 9 bases are shared with TRBD1. With 7 bases clipped from V and 7 bases from J, the junction kept 1 base outside the gene matches. The CDR3 contains 10 residues. Looked up from germline, CDR1 is DFQATT and CDR2 is SNEGSKA (reference sequence). In DNA, the CDR3 is TGCAGTGGGGGACAGGGTGAAGCTTTCTTT. As protein: CSGGQGEAFF.

This chain uses TRBV20-1 with TRBJ1-5; 11 bases are shared with TRBD1. CDR1 is DFQATT and CDR2 is SNEGSKA in the germline V gene (reference sequence). With V trimmed by 6 bases and J by 7 bases, 8 bases remained unmatched. The CDR3 is 14 amino acids. As DNA, the CDR3 is TGCAGTGCCAGAACCGGACAGGGGGCCCAGCCCCAGCATTTT. Its protein product is CSARTGQGAQPQHF.

This clonotype was seen many times. CDR3 amino acids: CSARETSGGLYNEQFF. As DNA, the CDR3 is TGCAGTGCTAGGGAGACTAGCGGGGGGCTTTACAATGAGCAGTTCTTC. This chain uses TRBV20-1 with TRBJ2-1; TRBD2 aligns across 13 bases. Germline V gene data show CDR1 as DFQATT and CDR2 as SNEGSKA (reference sequence). The ends lost 3 bases at V and 4 bases at J; junction bases unmatched: 6. This CDR3 spans 16 amino acids.

This clonotype was recorded at least ten times. The genes are TRBV6-5 and TRBJ2-7, with a tentative D call TRBD1 (6 bases). Per the germline V gene, CDR1 is MNHEY and CDR2 is SVGAGI. The CDR3 runs 15 residues. The V and J ends lost 0 bases and 6 bases respectively, with 15 bases between them. CDR3 bases: TGTGCCAGCAGTTACTCGAGCAGGGGTTTGGGCGAGCAGTACGTC. It specifies CASSYSSRGLGEQYV.

The gene calls are TRBV20-1 and TRBJ1-1; D remains unclear. In germline, CDR1 is DFQATT, CDR2 SNEGSKA (reference sequence). This CDR3 spans 10 amino acids. Trimming pared 6 bases from V and 6 bases from J, leaving 8 bases between. DNA for the CDR3: TGCAGTGCCGGGGTGGCTGAAGCTTTCTTT. Its protein is CSAGVAEAFF.

A few counts support this clonotype. DNA of the CDR3: TGTGCCAGCAGTAGGACAGGGGTGGAAGAGACCCAGTACTTC. Translation: CASSRTGVEETQYF. The rearrangement joins TRBV7-2 to TRBJ2-5, with 9 bases aligning to TRBD1. V gave up 6 bases and J gave up 3 bases; unmatched junction bases: 5. The CDR3 totals 14 residues. CDR1 SGHTA and CDR2 FQGNSA come from the germline V gene.

The rearrangement joins TRBV28 to TRBJ1-4; 7 positions agree with TRBD1. V gave up 5 bases and J gave up 6 bases; unmatched junction bases: 12. Germline lookup yields CDR1 MDHEN and CDR2 SYDVKM. The CDR3 contains 16 residues. The CDR3 coding sequence is TGTGCCAGCAGTCCGAATCGGGACAGTTTGGATGAAAAACTGTTTTTT. This codes for CASSPNRDSLDEKLFF.

This clonotype has a handful of counts. This rearrangement joins TRBV29-1 to TRBJ2-1, with a possible D match to TRBD2 (6 bases). Deletions cut 7 bases from V and 13 bases from J, with 14 bases between. The V gene's germline CDR1 is SQVTM and CDR2 ANQGSEA. The CDR3 length is 10 residues. DNA for the CDR3: TGCAGCGCCAGCGGGCCGCCCCAGTTCTTC. Its translation: CSASGPPQFF.

Worth noting for this clonotype: A much bigger clone sits one base away, suggesting this may be a read error. The chain recombines TRBV5-1 with TRBJ2-3; 8 bases are a match to TRBD2. The CDR3 spans 18 residues. V lost 0 bases to trimming and J lost 4 bases; unmatched junction nucleotides: 13. The germline CDR1 and CDR2 sequences are SGHRS and YFSETQ. The CDR3 reads CASSLEVAGHQDADTQYF. CDR3 coding DNA: TGCGCCAGCAGCTTGGAGGTAGCGGGGCATCAGGATGCAGATACGCAGTATTTT.

The rearrangement uses TRBV20-1 and TRBJ2-3, with D unresolved. This CDR3 comprises 12 residues. Germline lookup yields CDR1 DFQATT and CDR2 SNEGSKA (reference sequence). The ends were cut back, 6 bases at V and 6 bases at J, with 13 bases in the middle. In DNA form, the CDR3 reads TGCAGTGCCAAAATTTCGGCGGATACGCAGTATTTT. Translating gives CSAKISADTQYF.

In its sample, this clonotype was seen a few times. V gene TRBV12-3 or TRBV12-4 combines with J gene TRBJ2-7, with D possibly being TRBD1 (5 bases). The CDR3 loop spans 16 amino acids. Trimming took 2 bases from V and 0 from J, leaving 14 bases between them. The DNA for the CDR3 is TGTGCCAGCAGTTTAAAGGGGCAGCCGAGCTCCTACGAGCAGTACTTC. Protein product: CASSLKGQPSSYEQYF.

In the case of this clonotype: The junction departs from the called germline gene at one end, perhaps through a read error. J is TRBJ2-1 and V is TRBV20-1; D is perhaps TRBD1 or TRBD2 (5 bases each). This CDR3 region has 15 residues. Germline V gives CDR1 DFQATT, CDR2 SNEGSKA (reference sequence). The CDR3 DNA reads as TGCTGTGCTAGAGTTTGGGGGAACTCCTACAATGAGCAGTTCTTC. Its translation: CCARVWGNSYNEQFF.

This clonotype has a handful of counts. The V call is TRBV12-3 or TRBV12-4, the J call TRBJ2-7; weak D call: TRBD2 (5 bases). Trimming cost V 6 bases and J 4 bases, with 25 bases left between them. The CDR3 length is 17 residues. The CDR3 nucleotides read TGTGCCAGCAGCCCCATGGGCCGGGAACTCGGATATTACGAGCAGTACTTC. This translates into CASSPMGRELGYYEQYF.

V gene TRBV27 combines with J gene TRBJ2-1, with D perhaps assigned TRBD1 or TRBD2 (5 bases each). The CDR3 is made up of 14 amino acids. V was shortened by 8 bases and J by 5 bases, with 16 bases between the two germline ends. From germline, CDR1 is MNHEY and CDR2 SMNVEV (reference sequence). The CDR3 DNA is TGTGCCAGCCAGCCATCCGGGACCCACAATGAGCAGTTCTTC. This codes for CASQPSGTHNEQFF.